A selection of T cell receptor beta chains follows, all from one sample in a study of blood T cells in healthy people across ages. MiXCR was run by TCRdb on the 5' RACE reads, yielding one entry per CDR3 protein. This table holds approximately 810,000 distinct CDR3 sequences, more than 25% found once. The material sequenced was blood. These receptors all come from a woman of 80 years or more in good health. Each CDR3 is given with its conserved first and last residue. The order of the fields is V gene, clone size, J gene, D gene, CDR3 DNA, CDR3 protein. The D gene is left open where the match is weak. Some rows mark clone size as missing; the rest say once, few, many or name a class of expanded clone.

v_call: TRBV4-3; clone_size: -; j_call: TRBJ2-5; d_call: -; cdr3_nt: TGCGCCAGTAGCCAACTGGACCGCAATGAGCAGTACTTC; cdr3_aa: CASSQLDRNEQYF
v_call: TRBV6-2/TRBV6-3; clone_size: many; j_call: TRBJ1-5; d_call: -; cdr3_nt: TGTGCCAGCAGTTACCCGGGACAACCCCCAGCTAGCAATCAGCCCCAGCATTTT; cdr3_aa: CASSYPGQPPASNQPQHF
v_call: TRBV6-2/TRBV6-3; clone_size: many; j_call: TRBJ2-7; d_call: -; cdr3_nt: TGTGCCAGCAGCCTTCCTCCGGACACGGCAGTGGCATTGGAGGAGCAGTACTTC; cdr3_aa: CASSLPPDTAVALEEQYF
v_call: TRBV11-3; clone_size: many; j_call: TRBJ2-6; d_call: -; cdr3_nt: TGTGCCAGCTTCCTAAGACGGTGCTCTGGGGCCAACGTCCTGACTTTC; cdr3_aa: CASFLRRCSGANVLTF
v_call: TRBV7-2; clone_size: many; j_call: TRBJ2-3; d_call: TRBD2; cdr3_nt: TGTGCCAGCAGTACCACGGGAGTAGCGGGGGGCACAGATACGCAGTATTTT; cdr3_aa: CASSTTGVAGGTDTQYF
v_call: TRBV4-2; clone_size: many; j_call: TRBJ1-2; d_call: -; cdr3_nt: TGTGCCAGCAGCCAAGATTGGGACGTACGCTACTATGGCTACACCTTC; cdr3_aa: CASSQDWDVRYYGYTF
v_call: TRBV7-2; clone_size: many; j_call: TRBJ2-5; d_call: -; cdr3_nt: TGTGCCAGCAGCTTTACTAGAGGCCAAGAGACCCAGTACTTC; cdr3_aa: CASSFTRGQETQYF
v_call: TRBV7-2; clone_size: -; j_call: TRBJ2-7; d_call: TRBD2; cdr3_nt: TGTGTCAGCAGCACCCGGACTAGCGGGAGGTGGTACGAGCAGTACTTC; cdr3_aa: CVSSTRTSGRWYEQYF
v_call: TRBV6-6; clone_size: -; j_call: TRBJ1-5; d_call: -; cdr3_nt: TGTGCCAGCAGTTACTCTCAAGGGGCTGGCAATCAGCCCCAGCATTTT; cdr3_aa: CASSYSQGAGNQPQHF
v_call: TRBV19; clone_size: -; j_call: TRBJ2-1; d_call: -; cdr3_nt: TGTGCCAGTAGTATAGCGGGCCGGTCGGATGAGCAGTTCTTC; cdr3_aa: CASSIAGRSDEQFF
v_call: TRBV4-3; clone_size: few; j_call: TRBJ2-3; d_call: -; cdr3_nt: TGCGCCAGCAGCCCCCACAGGGGGGGTGGTACAGATACGCAGTATTTT; cdr3_aa: CASSPHRGGGTDTQYF
v_call: TRBV6-2/TRBV6-3; clone_size: many; j_call: TRBJ1-5; d_call: TRBD1; cdr3_nt: TGTGCCAGCAGTCCTACGACAGGGAATCAGCCCCAGCATTTT; cdr3_aa: CASSPTTGNQPQHF
v_call: TRBV9; clone_size: few; j_call: TRBJ2-5; d_call: TRBD2; cdr3_nt: TGTGCCAGCAGCGTAGGGAAGCGGGGGGGCCCCCAGGGGACCCAGTACTTC; cdr3_aa: CASSVGKRGGPQGTQYF
v_call: TRBV5-4; clone_size: -; j_call: TRBJ1-1; d_call: -; cdr3_nt: TGTGCCAGCAGCTTGGCCTCCCGTGGGCACACTGAAGCTTTCTTT; cdr3_aa: CASSLASRGHTEAFF
v_call: TRBV27; clone_size: many; j_call: TRBJ2-1; d_call: TRBD1; cdr3_nt: TGTGCCAGCAGTCATATACCGGGACAGGGATCTTACAATGAGCAGTTCTTC; cdr3_aa: CASSHIPGQGSYNEQFF
v_call: TRBV27; clone_size: many; j_call: TRBJ2-7; d_call: -; cdr3_nt: TGTGCCAGCAGTCTAAACCAGGGGTACGAGCAGTACTTC; cdr3_aa: CASSLNQGYEQYF
v_call: TRBV20-1; clone_size: many; j_call: TRBJ2-5; d_call: TRBD2; cdr3_nt: TGCAGTGCTAGAGGCCCGCCGGGACTAGCGGGGACTTATTGGGAGACCCAGTACTTC; cdr3_aa: CSARGPPGLAGTYWETQYF
v_call: TRBV6-6; clone_size: once; j_call: TRBJ1-3; d_call: -; cdr3_nt: TGTGCCAGCAGTTACTCGATTCCAAGGTCGGCTGGAAACACCATATATTTT; cdr3_aa: CASSYSIPRSAGNTIYF
v_call: TRBV15; clone_size: -; j_call: TRBJ2-7; d_call: -; cdr3_nt: TGTGCCACCAGCACAACCTACGAGCAGTACTTC; cdr3_aa: CATSTTYEQYF
v_call: TRBV10-3; clone_size: many; j_call: TRBJ2-3; d_call: -; cdr3_nt: TGTGCCATCAGTGAGGCGGAACTTAGCACAGATACGCAGTATTTT; cdr3_aa: CAISEAELSTDTQYF
v_call: TRBV5-6; clone_size: few; j_call: TRBJ1-5; d_call: -; cdr3_nt: TGTGCCAGCAGCTTGGGCGGATTGATGAGCAATCAGCCCCAGCATTTT; cdr3_aa: CASSLGGLMSNQPQHF
v_call: TRBV5-1; clone_size: few; j_call: TRBJ2-5; d_call: TRBD2; cdr3_nt: TGCGCCAGCAGGCGAGGGGCTAGCGGGCCTCAGACCCAGTACTTC; cdr3_aa: CASRRGASGPQTQYF
v_call: TRBV5-1; clone_size: many; j_call: TRBJ1-2; d_call: -; cdr3_nt: TGCGCCAGCAGCTTCGATTCTCCAGGATTCGGCTATGGCTACACCTTC; cdr3_aa: CASSFDSPGFGYGYTF
v_call: TRBV18; clone_size: few; j_call: TRBJ2-3; d_call: -; cdr3_nt: TGTGCCAGCTCACCAGAGGACAGTGCCACAGATACGCAGTATTTT; cdr3_aa: CASSPEDSATDTQYF
v_call: TRBV11-2; clone_size: -; j_call: TRBJ2-1; d_call: -; cdr3_nt: TGTGCCAGCAGCTTAGTAATTTCCAGTGTGGGGTTTAATGAGCAGTTCTTC; cdr3_aa: CASSLVISSVGFNEQFF
v_call: TRBV29-1; clone_size: many; j_call: TRBJ2-5; d_call: -; cdr3_nt: TGCAGCGGGGGATACCCCAAAGAGACCCAGTACTTC; cdr3_aa: CSGGYPKETQYF
v_call: TRBV12-3/TRBV12-4; clone_size: -; j_call: TRBJ2-3; d_call: -; cdr3_nt: TGTGCCAGCAGTTCCGGACGGCTGAGCACAGATACGCAGTATTTT; cdr3_aa: CASSSGRLSTDTQYF
v_call: TRBV27; clone_size: -; j_call: TRBJ2-3; d_call: TRBD1; cdr3_nt: TGTGCCAGCAGGAGAGGGGGCCAAGGCACAGATACGCAGTATTTT; cdr3_aa: CASRRGGQGTDTQYF
v_call: TRBV6-5; clone_size: many; j_call: TRBJ2-7; d_call: -; cdr3_nt: TGTGCCAGCAGTCCCCCGACAGGGGCGGGGGTTTACGAGCAGTACTTC; cdr3_aa: CASSPPTGAGVYEQYF
v_call: TRBV20-1; clone_size: -; j_call: TRBJ1-1; d_call: -; cdr3_nt: TGCAGTGCTACTCCGGGACCTCGAGAGGTAGCTTTCTTT; cdr3_aa: CSATPGPREVAFF
v_call: TRBV12-3/TRBV12-4; clone_size: few; j_call: TRBJ2-4; d_call: TRBD2; cdr3_nt: TGTGCCAGCAGTCCGGACCGTCTAGCGGGGGGGGTCATTCAGTACTTC; cdr3_aa: CASSPDRLAGGVIQYF
v_call: TRBV28; clone_size: -; j_call: TRBJ1-1; d_call: -; cdr3_nt: TGTGCCAGCAGTTTAGGGAGGCCTGACACTGAAGCTTTCTTT; cdr3_aa: CASSLGRPDTEAFF
v_call: TRBV3-1; clone_size: -; j_call: TRBJ2-3; d_call: TRBD2; cdr3_nt: TGTGCCAGCAGCCAAGGCAGGGCTAGCGGGGTCCTCACAGATACGCAGTATTTT; cdr3_aa: CASSQGRASGVLTDTQYF
v_call: TRBV7-8; clone_size: -; j_call: TRBJ2-5; d_call: -; cdr3_nt: TGTGCCAGCAGCTGGGGGTCTCGCAATGAGCAGTACTTC; cdr3_aa: CASSWGSRNEQYF
v_call: TRBV7-2; clone_size: many; j_call: TRBJ2-5; d_call: -; cdr3_nt: TGTGCCAGCAGCTTAGACTGGAAGCGGTCAGAGACCCAGTACTTC; cdr3_aa: CASSLDWKRSETQYF
v_call: TRBV25-1; clone_size: -; j_call: TRBJ2-2; d_call: TRBD1; cdr3_nt: TGTGCCAGCAGTGCGGGACAGGGGCGGGGTACCGGGGAGCTGTTTTTT; cdr3_aa: CASSAGQGRGTGELFF
v_call: TRBV30; clone_size: few; j_call: TRBJ2-1; d_call: -; cdr3_nt: TGTGCCTGGAGGAGTACAAACTCCTACAATGAGCAGTTCTTC; cdr3_aa: CAWRSTNSYNEQFF
v_call: TRBV6-2/TRBV6-3; clone_size: many; j_call: TRBJ2-5; d_call: -; cdr3_nt: TGTGCCAGCAGCTTCTCGAGGCGATCCCAAGAGACCCAGTACTTC; cdr3_aa: CASSFSRRSQETQYF
v_call: TRBV25-1; clone_size: many; j_call: TRBJ1-2; d_call: -; cdr3_nt: TGTGCCAGCAGTGATCGGGCCGCGAACTATGGCTACACCTTC; cdr3_aa: CASSDRAANYGYTF
v_call: TRBV6-2/TRBV6-3; clone_size: -; j_call: TRBJ2-7; d_call: TRBD2; cdr3_nt: TGTGCCAGCAGTTACAGTGGGAGGGCCAACGAGCAGTACTTC; cdr3_aa: CASSYSGRANEQYF
v_call: TRBV5-1; clone_size: many; j_call: TRBJ1-2; d_call: -; cdr3_nt: TGCGCCAGCAGCTACTCCGGGACTCGTTCAAGTTATGGCTACACCTTC; cdr3_aa: CASSYSGTRSSYGYTF
v_call: TRBV6-2/TRBV6-3; clone_size: many; j_call: TRBJ2-7; d_call: -; cdr3_nt: TGTGCCAGCAGTTATGTCTCCTACGAGCAGTACTTC; cdr3_aa: CASSYVSYEQYF
v_call: TRBV3-1; clone_size: many; j_call: TRBJ2-7; d_call: TRBD2; cdr3_nt: TGTGCCAGCAGCCAGGGGAGCGGGGGCCGCGGCGGTTACGAGCAGTACTTC; cdr3_aa: CASSQGSGGRGGYEQYF
v_call: TRBV29-1; clone_size: few; j_call: TRBJ1-1; d_call: -; cdr3_nt: TGCAGCGTTGCTGAGGGACTTGGAGCTTTCTTT; cdr3_aa: CSVAEGLGAFF
v_call: TRBV6-1; clone_size: -; j_call: TRBJ2-2; d_call: TRBD2; cdr3_nt: TGTGCCAGCAGCAGTTGGTCTAGCGGGTCCGGGGAGCTGTTTTTT; cdr3_aa: CASSSWSSGSGELFF
v_call: TRBV14; clone_size: many; j_call: TRBJ2-5; d_call: TRBD1; cdr3_nt: TGTGCCAGCAGCCAGTGGACAGGGAGCCAAGAGACCCAGTACTTC; cdr3_aa: CASSQWTGSQETQYF
v_call: TRBV20-1; clone_size: -; j_call: TRBJ1-2; d_call: -; cdr3_nt: TGCAGTGCCTGGGGACGGTACTATGGCTACACCTTC; cdr3_aa: CSAWGRYYGYTF
v_call: TRBV5-5; clone_size: -; j_call: TRBJ1-2; d_call: -; cdr3_nt: TGTGCCAGCAGCTTGGGACAGATCAACTATGGCTACACCTTC; cdr3_aa: CASSLGQINYGYTF
v_call: TRBV19; clone_size: many; j_call: TRBJ2-1; d_call: -; cdr3_nt: TGTGCCAGTAGGGGACACGTGGGGGGCTACAATGAGCAGTTCTTC; cdr3_aa: CASRGHVGGYNEQFF
v_call: TRBV12-3/TRBV12-4; clone_size: many; j_call: TRBJ2-5; d_call: -; cdr3_nt: TGTGCCAGCAGCTTAAATGGGGGCCGAGAGACCCAGTACTTC; cdr3_aa: CASSLNGGRETQYF
v_call: TRBV7-2; clone_size: -; j_call: TRBJ2-3; d_call: -; cdr3_nt: TGTGCCAGCAGCCCCTCCGAGACAGGTTCCACAGATACGCAGTATTTT; cdr3_aa: CASSPSETGSTDTQYF
v_call: TRBV6-6; clone_size: many; j_call: TRBJ1-5; d_call: -; cdr3_nt: TGTGCCAGCAGTTACAATGATTGGGGGGCGCAACAGCCCCAGCATTTT; cdr3_aa: CASSYNDWGAQQPQHF
v_call: TRBV12-3/TRBV12-4; clone_size: many; j_call: TRBJ2-5; d_call: -; cdr3_nt: TGTGCCAGCAGTTTACGCAGGGGCCAAGAGACCCAGTACTTC; cdr3_aa: CASSLRRGQETQYF